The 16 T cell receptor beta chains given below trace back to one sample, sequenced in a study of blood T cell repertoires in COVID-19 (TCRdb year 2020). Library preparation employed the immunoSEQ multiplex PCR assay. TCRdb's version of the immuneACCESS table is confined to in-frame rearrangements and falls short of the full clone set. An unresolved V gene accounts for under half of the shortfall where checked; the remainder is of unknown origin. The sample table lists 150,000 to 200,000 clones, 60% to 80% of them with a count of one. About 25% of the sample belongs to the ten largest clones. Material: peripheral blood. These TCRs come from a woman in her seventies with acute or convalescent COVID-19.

For the CDR3, the DNA is TGTGCCAGCAACCTAATGGCGGATCAGCCCCAGCATTTT. Its protein product is CASNLMADQPQHF. V is TRBV6-6 and J is TRBJ1-5, with no clear D. The ends were cut back, 7 bases at V and 5 bases at J, with 12 bases in the middle. The CDR3 contains 13 residues. Per the germline V gene, CDR1 is MNHNY and CDR2 is SVGAGI (reference sequence).

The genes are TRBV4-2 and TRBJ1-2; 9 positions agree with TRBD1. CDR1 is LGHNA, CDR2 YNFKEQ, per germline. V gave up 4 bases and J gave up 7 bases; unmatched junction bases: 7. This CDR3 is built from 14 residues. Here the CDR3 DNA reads TGTGCCAGCAGCCCCGGGGACAGGGCAACTGGCTACACCTTC. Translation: CASSPGDRATGYTF.

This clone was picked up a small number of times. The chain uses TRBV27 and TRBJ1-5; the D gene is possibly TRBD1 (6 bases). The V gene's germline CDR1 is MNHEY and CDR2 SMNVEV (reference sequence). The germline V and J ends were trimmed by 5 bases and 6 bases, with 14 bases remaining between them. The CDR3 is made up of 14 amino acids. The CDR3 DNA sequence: TGTGCCAGCAGTCCCGGACAGTTAGTTCAGCCCCAGCATTTT. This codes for CASSPGQLVQPQHF.

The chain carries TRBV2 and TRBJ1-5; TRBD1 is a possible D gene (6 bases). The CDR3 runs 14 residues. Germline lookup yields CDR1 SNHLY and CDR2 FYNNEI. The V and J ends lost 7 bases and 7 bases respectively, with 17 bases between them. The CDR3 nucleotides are TGTGCCAGCACTTTAGGGGGGGACATCCAGCCCCAGCATTTT. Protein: CASTLGGDIQPQHF.

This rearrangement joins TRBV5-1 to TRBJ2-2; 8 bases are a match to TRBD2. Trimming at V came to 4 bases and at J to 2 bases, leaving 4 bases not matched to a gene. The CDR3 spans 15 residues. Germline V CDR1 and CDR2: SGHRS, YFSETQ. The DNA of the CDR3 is TGCGCCAGCAGCCTACTAGCGGATAACACCGGGGAGCTGTTTTTT. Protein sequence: CASSLLADNTGELFF.

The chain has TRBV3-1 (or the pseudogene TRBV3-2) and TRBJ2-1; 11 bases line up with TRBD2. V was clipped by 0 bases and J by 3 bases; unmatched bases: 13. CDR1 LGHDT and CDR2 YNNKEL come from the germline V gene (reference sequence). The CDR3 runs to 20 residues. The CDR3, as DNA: TGTGCCAGCAGCCAAGATCTAGGACTAGCGGGCTTCTACAGCTACAATGAGCAGTTCTTC. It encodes CASSQDLGLAGFYSYNEQFF.

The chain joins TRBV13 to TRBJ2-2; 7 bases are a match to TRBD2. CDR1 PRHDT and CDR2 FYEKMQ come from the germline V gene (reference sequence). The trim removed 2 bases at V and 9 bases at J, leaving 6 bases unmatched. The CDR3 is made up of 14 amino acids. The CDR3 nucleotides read TGTGCCAGCAGCTTACGACTAGCTTGGAGGGAGCTGTTTTTT. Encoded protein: CASSLRLAWRELFF.

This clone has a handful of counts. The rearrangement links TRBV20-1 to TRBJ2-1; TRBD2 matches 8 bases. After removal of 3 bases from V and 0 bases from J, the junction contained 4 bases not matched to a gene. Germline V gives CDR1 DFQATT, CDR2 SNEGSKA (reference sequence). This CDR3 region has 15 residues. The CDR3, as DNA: TGCAGTGCTAGTACCGGGAGGGCCTCCTACAATGAGCAGTTCTTC. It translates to CSASTGRASYNEQFF.

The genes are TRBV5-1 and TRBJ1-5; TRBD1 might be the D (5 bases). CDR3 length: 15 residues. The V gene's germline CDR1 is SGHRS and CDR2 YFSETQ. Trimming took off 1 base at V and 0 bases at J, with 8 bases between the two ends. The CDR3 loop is CASSLSGDSNQPQHF. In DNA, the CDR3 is TGCGCCAGCAGCTTGTCGGGGGATAGCAATCAGCCCCAGCATTTT.

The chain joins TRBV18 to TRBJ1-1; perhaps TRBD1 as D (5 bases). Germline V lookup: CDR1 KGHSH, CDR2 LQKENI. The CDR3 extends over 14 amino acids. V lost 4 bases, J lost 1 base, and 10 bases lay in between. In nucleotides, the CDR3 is TGTGCCAGCTCACTGGAGGGGCGGAACACTGAAGCTTTCTTT. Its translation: CASSLEGRNTEAFF.

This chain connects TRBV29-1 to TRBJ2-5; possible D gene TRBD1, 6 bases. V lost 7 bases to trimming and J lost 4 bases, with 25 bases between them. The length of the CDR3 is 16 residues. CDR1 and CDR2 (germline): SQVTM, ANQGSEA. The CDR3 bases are TGCAGCGCCGGACGCGGACTCGCCCAAGGGGGAGAGACCCAGTACTTC. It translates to CSAGRGLAQGGETQYF.

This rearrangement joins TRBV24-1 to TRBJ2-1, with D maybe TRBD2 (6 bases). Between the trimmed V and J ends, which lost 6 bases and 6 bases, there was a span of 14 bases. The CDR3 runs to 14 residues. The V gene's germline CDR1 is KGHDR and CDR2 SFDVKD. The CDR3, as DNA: TGTGCCACCAGTCGGGACGGGAGTCGCAATGAGCAGTTCTTC. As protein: CATSRDGSRNEQFF.

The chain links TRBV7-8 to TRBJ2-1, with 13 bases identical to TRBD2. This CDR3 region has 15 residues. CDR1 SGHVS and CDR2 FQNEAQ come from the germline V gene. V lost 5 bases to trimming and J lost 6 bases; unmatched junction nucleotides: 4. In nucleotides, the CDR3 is TGTGCCAGCAGCGTAACTAGCGGGAGGGCCAATGAGCAGTTCTTC. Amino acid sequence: CASSVTSGRANEQFF.

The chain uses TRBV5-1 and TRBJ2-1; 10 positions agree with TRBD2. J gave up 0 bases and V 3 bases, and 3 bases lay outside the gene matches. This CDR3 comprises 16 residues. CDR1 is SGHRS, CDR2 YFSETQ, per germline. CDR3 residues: CASSWPSGSSYNEQFF. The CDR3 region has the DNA TGCGCCAGCAGCTGGCCTAGCGGGAGCTCCTACAATGAGCAGTTCTTC.

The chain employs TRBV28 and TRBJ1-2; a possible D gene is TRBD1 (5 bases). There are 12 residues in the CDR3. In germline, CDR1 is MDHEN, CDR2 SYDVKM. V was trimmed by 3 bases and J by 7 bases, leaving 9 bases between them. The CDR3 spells CASSFGRGGYTF. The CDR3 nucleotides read TGTGCCAGCAGTTTTGGAAGGGGTGGCTACACCTTC.

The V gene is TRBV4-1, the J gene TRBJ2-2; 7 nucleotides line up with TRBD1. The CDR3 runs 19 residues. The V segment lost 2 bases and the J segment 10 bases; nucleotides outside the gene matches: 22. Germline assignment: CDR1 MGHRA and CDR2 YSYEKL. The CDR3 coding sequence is TGCGCCAGCAGCCAACTGCAGGCCCGGGGACAGAAGAATTCCGTGGAGCTGTTTTTT. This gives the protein CASSQLQARGQKNSVELFF.